This section outlines one T cell receptor (beta chain) sequence together with its context. The sample originates from a study of Ad26.COV2.S vaccination and SARS-CoV-2 variants. Measured with immunoSEQ multiplex PCR; TCRdb has only the in-frame clones, and not every one. In the table there are 200,000 to 300,000 clones, around 89% of which are singletons. Treatment meaning: roughly 19 received Ad26.COV2.S at low or high dose, single or two shots; five or six received placebo; per-sample allocation not given. Sampling happened 63 days after the first vaccine or placebo injection. The V end lost 0 bases, the J end lost 2 bases, and 4 bases lay between the germline ends. The CDR3 sequence is 14 residues long. Germline-derived CDR1 and CDR2 are LGHNA and YSLEER.

This material consisted of peripheral blood, taken in a trial of Ad26.COV2.S vaccine versus placebo. The chain uses TRBV4-3 and TRBJ2-2; D not resolved. This TCR was sampled from a person between 18 and 65 years old who received the Ad26.COV2.S COVID-19 vaccine or a placebo. The CDR3 DNA reads as TGCGCCAGCAGCCAAGACAGAAACACCGGGGAGCTGTTTTTT. Its translation: CASSQDRNTGELFF.